Listed below are T cell receptor beta chains from one sample, sequenced in a study of blood T cell repertoires in COVID-19. This table comes from immunoSEQ multiplex PCR, and its TCRdb copy is limited to in-frame clones, with some not included. The table includes roughly 18,000 clones, 70% to 85% detected once. Sequencing was done on a sample of peripheral blood. The receptor set was obtained from a human donor in a cohort sampled during active COVID-19. CDR3s include the opening cysteine and the closing phenylalanine or tryptophan. A D gene is named only where the DNA matches it firmly. Clone size is given for some rows only: seen once, a few or many times, or a class if the clone is expanded.

size | J | D | V | CDR3 | DNA
once | TRBJ2-7 | TRBD2 | TRBV3-1/TRBV3-2 | CASTLAGVSYEQYF | TGTGCCAGCACCTTAGCGGGAGTCTCCTACGAGCAGTACTTC
once | TRBJ2-7 | TRBD1 | TRBV6-1 | CASSESGTDFFEQYF | TGTGCCAGCAGTGAGTCCGGGACAGACTTTTTTGAGCAGTACTTC
. | TRBJ1-5 | . | TRBV23-1 | CASSRRAYQPQHF | TGCGCCAGCAGTCGGAGAGCTTATCAGCCCCAGCATTTT
once | TRBJ2-1 | . | TRBV5-1 | CASSLPAITTGEQFF | TGCGCCAGCAGCCTGCCCGCCATTACTACGGGTGAGCAGTTCTTC
. | TRBJ2-2 | . | TRBV6-4 | CASSAGAGITGELFF | TGTGCCAGCAGTGCCGGGGCGGGGATCACCGGGGAGCTGTTTTTT
. | TRBJ2-3 | . | TRBV18 | CASSPPSSSTDTQYF | TGTGCCAGCTCACCACCTAGCTCTAGCACAGATACGCAGTATTTT
once | TRBJ2-3 | . | TRBV11-2 | CASTPYMVRGTDTQYF | TGTGCCAGCACCCCGTATATGGTCCGGGGGACAGATACGCAGTATTTT
once | TRBJ2-7 | . | TRBV6-2/TRBV6-3 | CASSYSASDPYEQYF | TGTGCCAGCAGTTACTCGGCTAGCGACCCATACGAGCAGTACTTC
. | TRBJ2-7 | . | TRBV6-4 | CASSGQVSSYEQYF | TGTGCCAGCAGTGGACAGGTGAGCTCCTACGAGCAGTACTTC
. | TRBJ1-1 | . | TRBV3-1/TRBV3-2 | CASSWTANTEAFF | TGTGCCAGCAGCTGGACAGCGAACACTGAAGCTTTCTTT
once | TRBJ2-2 | . | TRBV5-1 | CASSLEALGAGELFF | TGCGCCAGCAGCTTGGAGGCCCTTGGAGCCGGGGAGCTGTTTTTT
. | TRBJ2-3 | TRBD2 | TRBV24-1 | CATSDRGLAGDTQYF | TGTGCCACCAGTGATCGTGGACTAGCGGGAGATACGCAGTATTTT
. | TRBJ2-7 | . | TRBV28 | CASTLWGFPYEQYF | TGTGCCAGCACCCTCTGGGGCTTCCCCTACGAGCAGTACTTC
. | TRBJ1-5 | . | TRBV6-5 | CASSPREGGDQPQHF | TGTGCCAGCAGTCCCCGGGAGGGAGGGGATCAGCCCCAGCATTTT
medium-sized | TRBJ2-7 | TRBD1 | TRBV6-2/TRBV6-3 | CASSSGTGSSEQYF | TGTGCCAGCAGTTCAGGGACAGGGTCGAGCGAGCAGTACTTC
. | TRBJ2-5 | TRBD1 | TRBV6-5 | CASRDRGQETQYF | TGTGCCAGCAGAGACAGGGGGCAAGAGACCCAGTACTTC
. | TRBJ2-1 | TRBD1 | TRBV19 | CASSSDRGSFNEQFF | TGTGCCAGTAGTTCTGACAGGGGATCGTTCAATGAGCAGTTCTTC
. | TRBJ2-2 | . | TRBV5-1 | CASRIGRRNTGELFF | TGCGCCAGCAGAATCGGCCGGAGGAACACCGGGGAGCTGTTTTTT
few | TRBJ2-6 | . | TRBV6-2/TRBV6-3 | CASSYRGSGANVLTF | TGTGCCAGCAGTTACAGGGGCTCTGGGGCCAACGTCCTGACTTTC
. | TRBJ2-4 | TRBD1 | TRBV11-1 | CASSPSGQGDNIQYF | TGTGCCAGCAGCCCCTCGGGACAGGGAGATAACATTCAGTACTTC